The rows below give T cell receptor beta chains drawn from one sample of a study of T-cell reconstitution after alpha-beta-depleted transplantation in children. TCRdb processed the PCR reads anew with MiXCR; each CDR3 protein has one entry. This table holds over 300,000 distinct CDR3 sequences, 9% to 12% found once. Sequenced here: PBMCs from the stem cell graft donor, sampled from the stem cell graft. The receptor source for this set is a human donor who donated a stem cell graft to a child with acute lymphoblastic leukemia. CDR3s include the opening cysteine and the closing phenylalanine or tryptophan. A D gene is named only where the DNA matches it firmly. Clone size is shown for a subset of rows, as once, few, many or a class of expanded clone.

TRBV12-3/TRBV12-4	few	TRBJ2-7	TRBD1	TGTGCCAGCAGCCGTGACAGGGTCTCCTACGAGCAGTACTTC	CASSRDRVSYEQYF
TRBV15	NA	TRBJ2-5	NA	TGTGCCACCAGCAGTCAAGGGACGCTACAAGAGACCCAGTACTTC	CATSSQGTLQETQYF
TRBV5-1	NA	TRBJ2-7	NA	TGCGCCGGCAGCAGACTAGGGAGCTCCTACGAGCAGTACTTC	CAGSRLGSSYEQYF
TRBV13	many	TRBJ1-1	NA	TGTGCCAGCAGCCCCACGGGTCGTGAAGCTTTCTTT	CASSPTGREAFF
TRBV5-5	NA	TRBJ2-1	TRBD2	TGTGCCAGCGGGGGACTAGCGTCCTACAATGAGCAGTTCTTC	CASGGLASYNEQFF
TRBV7-2	few	TRBJ2-7	TRBD1	TGTGCCAGCAGCGCCGGGACAGGGTTCTTCGAGCAGTACTTC	CASSAGTGFFEQYF
TRBV3-1	few	TRBJ2-5	NA	TGTGCCACCCGGAATGCGGGAGAGACCCAGTACTTC	CATRNAGETQYF
TRBV12-3/TRBV12-4	many	TRBJ2-7	TRBD2	TGTGCCAGCAGTTTAATAGCGGGCTCTACCTACGAGCAGTACTTC	CASSLIAGSTYEQYF
TRBV6-2/TRBV6-3	NA	TRBJ2-1	TRBD2	TGTGCCAGCAGTTACTCGGGCGGGAGACACAATGAGCAGTTCTTC	CASSYSGGRHNEQFF
TRBV11-2	few	TRBJ1-6	NA	TGTGCCAGCAGCTTAGTTCAGGGAAATAATTCACCCCTCCACTTT	CASSLVQGNNSPLHF
TRBV11-2	many	TRBJ2-5	NA	TGTGCCAGCAGCTTAGATGGGATGGCTCAAGAGACCCAGTACTTC	CASSLDGMAQETQYF
TRBV7-9	few	TRBJ2-7	TRBD1	TGTGCCAGCAGCGCACTCGGGGGACAGGGAATCCACGAGCAGTACTTC	CASSALGGQGIHEQYF
TRBV9	NA	TRBJ2-1	NA	TGTGCCAGCAGCGTAGGACAGTTCAATGAGCAGTTCTTC	CASSVGQFNEQFF
TRBV4-1	many	TRBJ2-3	NA	TGCGCCAGCAGCCAGGGTGCAGATACGCAGTATTTT	CASSQGADTQYF
TRBV19	few	TRBJ1-1	NA	TGTGCCAGTATGGTCGGGGAATCCTGGCCTGAAGCTTTCTTT	CASMVGESWPEAFF
TRBV12-3/TRBV12-4	many	TRBJ1-5	NA	TGTGCCAGCAGCTGGGAAATTAATCAGCCCCAGCATTTT	CASSWEINQPQHF
TRBV7-9	few	TRBJ2-7	NA	TGTGCCAGCAGCTTAGGGGGGGCCGAGCAGTACTTC	CASSLGGAEQYF
TRBV4-3	few	TRBJ1-1	NA	TGCGCCAGCAGCCAAAAGGGGGGGCGGCGGACTGAAGCTTTCTTT	CASSQKGGRRTEAFF
TRBV7-8	many	TRBJ2-1	NA	TGTGCCAGCAGCGACCGGTGGGGGCGGCTAGCGGACTCCTACAATGAGCAGTTCTTC	CASSDRWGRLADSYNEQFF
TRBV20-1	few	TRBJ2-7	TRBD2	TGCAGTGCTAGAATTACTAGCGGGGGGTACGAGCAGTACTTC	CSARITSGGYEQYF
TRBV4-3	once	TRBJ2-6	NA	TGCGCCAGCAGCCGGCGGGGTCTTGGGGCCAACGTCCTGACTTTC	CASSRRGLGANVLTF
TRBV6-5	few	TRBJ1-5	TRBD1	TGTGCCAGCAGTTACTCAGCGGGACAGGGTAGTCAGCCCCAGCATTTT	CASSYSAGQGSQPQHF
TRBV5-1	NA	TRBJ2-3	NA	TGCGCCAGCAGAAACAGGGACTCCACAGATACGCAGTATTTT	CASRNRDSTDTQYF
TRBV5-1	many	TRBJ1-1	TRBD1	TGCGCCAGCAGTTTCAGGGGGCTGAACACTGAAGCTTTCTTT	CASSFRGLNTEAFF
TRBV24-1	many	TRBJ2-7	NA	TGTGCCACCAGTGACCAATACCAGCAGTACTTC	CATSDQYQQYF
TRBV20-1	NA	TRBJ2-1	NA	TGCAGTGCCAGCGATGAGCAGTTCTTC	CSASDEQFF
TRBV5-1	NA	TRBJ2-7	NA	TGCGCCAGCAGCAGGGCAGGAACTTCCTACGAGCAGTACTTC	CASSRAGTSYEQYF
TRBV6-1	NA	TRBJ2-7	NA	TGTGCCAGCAGGGGCACGGAGGCCCCCTACGAGCAGTACTTC	CASRGTEAPYEQYF
TRBV4-3	NA	TRBJ2-7	NA	TGCGCCAGCAGCCAAGATCGTCAGGGGGGGTGGGAGCAGTACTTC	CASSQDRQGGWEQYF
TRBV9	NA	TRBJ2-2	TRBD2	TGTGCCAGCAGCGTGCGGGAGAGTCTGACCGGGGAGCTGTTTTTT	CASSVRESLTGELFF
TRBV5-1	few	TRBJ2-1	TRBD2	TGCGCCAGCAGCCGAATAGCGGGAATCTACAATGAGCAGTTCTTC	CASSRIAGIYNEQFF
TRBV7-3	few	TRBJ2-2	NA	TGTGCCAGCAGCGACGGGACCGGGGAGCTGTTTTTT	CASSDGTGELFF
TRBV20-1	few	TRBJ1-4	NA	TGCAGTGCTAACCTCTTGGGGAGTGAAAAACTGTTTTTT	CSANLLGSEKLFF
TRBV4-3	NA	TRBJ2-7	TRBD1	TGCGCCAGCAGCCAAGGTCGACAGGGTAATTCCTACGAGCAGTACTTC	CASSQGRQGNSYEQYF
TRBV9	many	TRBJ2-4	NA	TGTGCCAGCAGCCCCCGGGACCGAATTGACATTCAGTACTTC	CASSPRDRIDIQYF
TRBV5-6	NA	TRBJ2-1	NA	TGTGCCAGCAGCTTGGTAGGTCATGGGTCCTACAATGAGCAGTTCTTC	CASSLVGHGSYNEQFF
TRBV20-1	many	TRBJ2-1	TRBD2	TGCAGTGCTAAACCGGGACTAGCGATATACAATGAGCAGTTCTTC	CSAKPGLAIYNEQFF
TRBV7-9	few	TRBJ1-2	TRBD1	TGTGCCAGCATTACAGGGGACCTTATTAACTATGGCTACACCTTC	CASITGDLINYGYTF
TRBV18	many	TRBJ2-3	NA	TGTGCCAGCTCAGGGGAAGTAAGCACAGATACGCAGTATTTT	CASSGEVSTDTQYF
TRBV28	NA	TRBJ2-6	NA	TGTGCCAGCAGTGAGACCGTCCGGCTCGCTGGGGCCAACGGCCTGACTTTC	CASSETVRLAGANGLTF
TRBV28	few	TRBJ1-5	NA	TGTGCCAGCCTATCCCCTTTGGGCAATCAGCCCCAGCATTTT	CASLSPLGNQPQHF
TRBV27	NA	TRBJ1-1	NA	TGTGCCAGCAGTTTATGGGCAGGGGCGAACACTGAAGCTTTCTTT	CASSLWAGANTEAFF
TRBV28	NA	TRBJ2-1	NA	TGTGCCAGCAGTTTAGGATTCATTAATGAGCAGTTCTTC	CASSLGFINEQFF
TRBV7-2	NA	TRBJ1-4	NA	TGTGCCAGCAGCCTCCTACAGGTTGGGGCAACTAATGAAAAACTGTTTTTT	CASSLLQVGATNEKLFF
TRBV7-2	few	TRBJ2-7	TRBD2	TGTGCCAGCAGCCCTTTAGCGGGAGGGGGCTACGAGCAGTACTTC	CASSPLAGGGYEQYF
TRBV27	NA	TRBJ2-7	NA	TGTGCCAGCAGCTGGACAGCTAACTACGAGCAGTACTTC	CASSWTANYEQYF
TRBV5-1	NA	TRBJ1-4	NA	TGCGCCAGCAGCGGGACCGGGACGGGCGAGGGAAAACTGTTTTTT	CASSGTGTGEGKLFF
TRBV2	few	TRBJ2-5	TRBD1	TGTGCCACCCTTCCGGACAGGGGGCCAGAGACCCAGTACTTC	CATLPDRGPETQYF
TRBV29-1	many	TRBJ1-1	NA	TGCAGCGTTGAACCCCGGGGCGGTCGTAGAACTGAAGCTTTCTTT	CSVEPRGGRRTEAFF
TRBV4-1	few	TRBJ2-3	NA	TGCGCCAGCACCCCAGGGCTCGGCGGTGGCACAGATACGCAGTATTTT	CASTPGLGGGTDTQYF
TRBV20-1	NA	TRBJ2-7	NA	TGCAGTGCGAGTCCGACTAGTCCGTACGAGCAGTACTTC	CSASPTSPYEQYF
TRBV4-3	NA	TRBJ2-2	TRBD1	TGCGCCAGCAGCCAACCCGGGACAGGGGGCAGGGAGCTGTTTTTT	CASSQPGTGGRELFF
TRBV7-9	few	TRBJ2-7	NA	TGTGCCAGCAGCTTCCCCCCCGACGAGCAGTACTTC	CASSFPPDEQYF
TRBV10-3	few	TRBJ2-1	TRBD2	TGTGCCATCAGTGGCCTAGCGGGAATTTACAATGAGCAGTTCTTC	CAISGLAGIYNEQFF
TRBV6-5	few	TRBJ2-7	TRBD1	TGTGCCAGCAGTTACTCTTCCCCTTACAGGGGCTCCGGCTCCTACGAGCAGTACTTC	CASSYSSPYRGSGSYEQYF
TRBV7-8	few	TRBJ2-7	NA	TGTGCCAGCAGCTTAGACGCAATAACAGTTTCCCCCCTATTC	CASSLDAITVSPLF
TRBV4-1	few	TRBJ1-1	NA	TGCGCCAGCAGCCAGGTCACAGGGCGGGGTAGCACTGAAGCTTTCTTT	CASSQVTGRGSTEAFF
TRBV7-2	many	TRBJ2-7	NA	TGTGCCAGCAGCTTAAGAAGAGAAATCGAGCAGTACTTC	CASSLRREIEQYF
TRBV9	NA	TRBJ1-1	TRBD1	TGTGCCAGCAGCCCGGGGCAGGGGGCGGGGGGTACTGAAGCTTTCTTT	CASSPGQGAGGTEAFF